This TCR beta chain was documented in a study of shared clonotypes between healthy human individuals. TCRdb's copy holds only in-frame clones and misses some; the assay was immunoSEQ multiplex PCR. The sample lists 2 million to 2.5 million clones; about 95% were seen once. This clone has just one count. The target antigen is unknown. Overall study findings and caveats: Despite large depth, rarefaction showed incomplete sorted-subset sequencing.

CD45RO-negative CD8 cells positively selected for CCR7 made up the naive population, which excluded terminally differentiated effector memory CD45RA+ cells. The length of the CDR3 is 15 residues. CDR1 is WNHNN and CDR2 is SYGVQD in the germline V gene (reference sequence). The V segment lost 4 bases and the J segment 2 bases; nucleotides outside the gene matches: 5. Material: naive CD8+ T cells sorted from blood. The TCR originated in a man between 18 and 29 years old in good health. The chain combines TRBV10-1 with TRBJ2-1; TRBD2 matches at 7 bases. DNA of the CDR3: TGCGCCAGCAGTGCCACTAGCGACCCCTACAATGAGCAGTTCTTC. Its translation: CASSATSDPYNEQFF.